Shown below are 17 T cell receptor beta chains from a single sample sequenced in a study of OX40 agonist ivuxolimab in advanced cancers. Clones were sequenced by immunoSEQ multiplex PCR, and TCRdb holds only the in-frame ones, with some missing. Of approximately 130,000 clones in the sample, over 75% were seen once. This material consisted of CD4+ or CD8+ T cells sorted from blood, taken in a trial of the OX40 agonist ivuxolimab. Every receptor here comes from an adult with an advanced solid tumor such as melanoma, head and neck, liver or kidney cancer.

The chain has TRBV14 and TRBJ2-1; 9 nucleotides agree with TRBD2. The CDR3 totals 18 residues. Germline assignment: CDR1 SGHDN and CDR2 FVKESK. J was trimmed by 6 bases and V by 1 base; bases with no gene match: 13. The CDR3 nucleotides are TGTGCCAGCAGCCAAGCTTATTTTGGTGCGGGAGGGCCCAATGAGCAGTTCTTC. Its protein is CASSQAYFGAGGPNEQFF.

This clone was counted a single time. CDR3 protein: CASSIRGAVTEAFF. In DNA form, the CDR3 reads TGTGCCAGCAGTATTAGGGGGGCGGTCACTGAAGCTTTCTTT. The V gene is TRBV28, the J gene TRBJ1-1; tentatively, D is TRBD1 (6 bases). Germline V gene lookup returns CDR1 MDHEN and CDR2 SYDVKM. The CDR3 runs to 14 residues. Trimming pared 5 bases from V and 4 bases from J, leaving 14 bases between.

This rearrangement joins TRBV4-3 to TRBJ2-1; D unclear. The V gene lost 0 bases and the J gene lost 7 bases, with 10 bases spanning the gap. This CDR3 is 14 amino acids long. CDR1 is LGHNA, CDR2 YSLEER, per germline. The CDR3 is CASSQDTRTNEQFF. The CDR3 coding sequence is TGCGCCAGCAGCCAAGACACGCGTACAAATGAGCAGTTCTTC.

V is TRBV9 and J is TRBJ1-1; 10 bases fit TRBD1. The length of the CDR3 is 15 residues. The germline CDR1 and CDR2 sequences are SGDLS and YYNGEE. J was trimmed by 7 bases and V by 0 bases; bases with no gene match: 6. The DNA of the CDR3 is TGTGCCAGCAGCGTAGTGACAGGGGGCGTTGATGAAGCTTTCTTT. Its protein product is CASSVVTGGVDEAFF.

The CDR3 protein is CASSLEGGAITEAFF. The CDR3 nucleotides are TGTGCCAGCAGCTTAGAAGGGGGGGCAATCACTGAAGCTTTCTTT. The chain has TRBV7-9 and TRBJ1-1; perhaps TRBD1 as D (6 bases). Germline-derived CDR1 and CDR2 are SEHNR and FQNEAQ (reference sequence). This CDR3 has 15 residues. Trimming left V 1 base short and J 4 bases short, with 13 bases between.

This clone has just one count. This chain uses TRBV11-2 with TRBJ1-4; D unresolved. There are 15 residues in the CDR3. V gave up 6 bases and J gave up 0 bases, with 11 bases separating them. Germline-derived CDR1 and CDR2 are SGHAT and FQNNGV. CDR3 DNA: TGTGCCAGCAGTCTCATATACTCAACTAATGAAAAACTGTTTTTT. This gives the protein CASSLIYSTNEKLFF.

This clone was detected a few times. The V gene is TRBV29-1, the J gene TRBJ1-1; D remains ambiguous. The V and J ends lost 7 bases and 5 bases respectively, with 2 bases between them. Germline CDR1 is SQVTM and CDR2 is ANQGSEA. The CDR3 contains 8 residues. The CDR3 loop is CSATEAFF. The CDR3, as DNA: TGCAGCGCGACTGAAGCTTTCTTT.

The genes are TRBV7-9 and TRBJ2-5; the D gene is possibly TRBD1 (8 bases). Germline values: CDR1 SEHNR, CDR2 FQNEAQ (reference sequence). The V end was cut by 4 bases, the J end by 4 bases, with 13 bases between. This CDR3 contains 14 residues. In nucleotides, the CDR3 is TGTGCCAGCAGCTCACAGGGGGGGAGAGAGACCCAGTACTTC. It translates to CASSSQGGRETQYF.

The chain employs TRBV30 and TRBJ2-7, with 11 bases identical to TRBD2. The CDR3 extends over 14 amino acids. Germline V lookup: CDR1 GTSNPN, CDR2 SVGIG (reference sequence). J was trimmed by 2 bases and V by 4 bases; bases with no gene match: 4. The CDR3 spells CAWTGTSGAYEQYF. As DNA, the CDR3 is TGTGCCTGGACCGGGACTAGCGGAGCCTACGAGCAGTACTTC.

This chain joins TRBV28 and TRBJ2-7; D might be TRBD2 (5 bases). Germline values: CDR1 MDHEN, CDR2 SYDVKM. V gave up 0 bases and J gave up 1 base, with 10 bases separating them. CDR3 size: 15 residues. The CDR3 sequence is CASSLWGDVSYEQYF. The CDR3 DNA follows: TGTGCCAGCAGTTTATGGGGAGACGTATCCTACGAGCAGTACTTC.

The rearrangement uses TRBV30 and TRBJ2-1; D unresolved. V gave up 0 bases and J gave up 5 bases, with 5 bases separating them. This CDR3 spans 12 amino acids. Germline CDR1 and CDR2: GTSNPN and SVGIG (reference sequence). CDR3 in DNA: TGTGCCTGGAGTGTATGGGACAATGAGCAGTTCTTC. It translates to CAWSVWDNEQFF.

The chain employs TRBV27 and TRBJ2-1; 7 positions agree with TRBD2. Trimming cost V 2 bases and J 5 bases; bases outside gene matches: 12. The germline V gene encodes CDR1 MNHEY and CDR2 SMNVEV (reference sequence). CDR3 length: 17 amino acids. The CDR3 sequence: CASSLRGGAGLHNEQFF. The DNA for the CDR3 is TGTGCCAGCAGTTTACGGGGAGGAGCGGGACTGCACAATGAGCAGTTCTTC.

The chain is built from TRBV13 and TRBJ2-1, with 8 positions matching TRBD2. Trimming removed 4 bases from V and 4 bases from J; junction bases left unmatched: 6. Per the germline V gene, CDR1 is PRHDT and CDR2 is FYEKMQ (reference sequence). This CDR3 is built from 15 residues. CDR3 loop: CASSSPLAEYNEQFF. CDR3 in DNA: TGTGCCAGCAGCTCTCCACTAGCGGAGTACAATGAGCAGTTCTTC.

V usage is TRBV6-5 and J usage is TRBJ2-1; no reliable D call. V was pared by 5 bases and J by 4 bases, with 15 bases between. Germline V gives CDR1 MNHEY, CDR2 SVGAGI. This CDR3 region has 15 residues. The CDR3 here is CASSQTFPPYNEQFF. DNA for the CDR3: TGTGCCAGCAGTCAGACGTTTCCCCCGTACAATGAGCAGTTCTTC.

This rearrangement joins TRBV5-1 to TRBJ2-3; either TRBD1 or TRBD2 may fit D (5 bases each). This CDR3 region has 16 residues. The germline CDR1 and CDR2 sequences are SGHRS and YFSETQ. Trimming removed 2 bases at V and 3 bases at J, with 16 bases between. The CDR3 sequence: CASSFEGRAITDTQYF. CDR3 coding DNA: TGCGCCAGCAGCTTCGAGGGGCGGGCCATAACAGATACGCAGTATTTT.

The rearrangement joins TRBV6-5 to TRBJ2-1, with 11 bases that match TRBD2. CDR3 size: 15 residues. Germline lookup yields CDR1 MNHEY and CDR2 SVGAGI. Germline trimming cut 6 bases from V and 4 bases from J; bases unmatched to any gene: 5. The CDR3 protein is CASSPTSGKYNEQFF. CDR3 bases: TGTGCCAGCAGCCCGACTAGCGGGAAGTACAATGAGCAGTTCTTC.

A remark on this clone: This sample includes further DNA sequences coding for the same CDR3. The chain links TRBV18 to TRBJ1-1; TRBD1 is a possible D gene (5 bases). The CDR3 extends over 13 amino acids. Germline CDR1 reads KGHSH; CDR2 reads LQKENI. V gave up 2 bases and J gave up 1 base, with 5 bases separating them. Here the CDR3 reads CASSPRGNTEAFF. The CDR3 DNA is TGTGCCAGCTCACCAAGGGGGAACACTGAAGCTTTCTTT.